Below, 10 T cell receptor beta chains from the same sample are listed, as sequenced in a study of identical twins. TCRdb reprocessed the 5' RACE reads via MiXCR and lists one record per CDR3 protein. The data contain around 1.7 million distinct CDR3 sequences, about 32% of them singletons. Sequencing was done on a sample of cord blood. The receptors come from a newborn girl in good health.

The chain recombines TRBV2 with TRBJ2-1; TRBD2 might be the D (7 bases). The CDR3 covers 15 residues. V lost 2 bases and J lost 7, with 15 bases in between. Per the germline V gene, CDR1 is SNHLY and CDR2 is FYNNEI. CDR3: CASSELRGRRNEQFF. Written as DNA, the CDR3 is TGTGCCAGCAGTGAATTGCGGGGGCGCAGAAATGAGCAGTTCTTC.

The CDR3 nucleotides read TGTGCCAGCAGCTCCTCCGGGACTAGGGGGGAGACCCAGTACTTC. This translates into CASSSSGTRGETQYF. The rearrangement uses TRBV5-6 and TRBJ2-4; TRBD2 matches 8 bases. The J call could be wrong; TRBJ2-5 is a better fit for the DNA end. This CDR3 is 15 amino acids long. Looked up from germline, CDR1 is SGHDT and CDR2 is YYEEEE.

This chain connects TRBV5-4 to TRBJ2-4, with a weak D call TRBD2 (6 bases). The CDR3 has 16 residues. V was shortened by 0 bases and J by 3 bases, with 13 bases between the two germline ends. The germline V gene has CDR1 SGHNT and CDR2 YYREEE (reference sequence). The CDR3 here is CASSLDGRSGKNIQYF. For the CDR3, the DNA is TGTGCCAGCAGCTTGGACGGGAGATCAGGCAAAAACATTCAGTACTTC.

Remarks on this clonotype: Possible read error: a much larger clone is one base away. V and J are TRBV12-3 or TRBV12-4 and TRBJ2-7; D may correspond to TRBD1 or TRBD2 (6 bases each). V dropped 3 bases and J dropped 3 bases, with 12 bases sitting between them. The CDR3 runs to 14 residues. DNA for the CDR3: TGTGCCAGCAGTTTTAGGGGGGACGGCTACGAGCAGTACTTC. Translating it yields CASSFRGDGYEQYF.

In its sample, this clonotype was seen a few times. Mismatch with germline at one junction end may stem from a read error. The chain combines TRBV7-8 with TRBJ2-3, with D maybe TRBD1 (5 bases). This CDR3 is 15 amino acids long. Germline lookup yields CDR1 SGHVS and CDR2 FQNEAQ. CDR3 sequence reads: CASSLITGSRDTQYF. CDR3 bases: TGTGCCAGCAGCTTAATTACAGGAAGCAGAGATACGCAGTATTTT.

The chain combines TRBV20-1 with TRBJ2-3; 13 bases align to TRBD2. Trimming cost V 3 bases and J 4 bases; bases outside gene matches: 7. There are 16 residues in the CDR3. CDR1 is DFQATT, CDR2 SNEGSKA, per germline (reference sequence). DNA of the CDR3: TGCAGTGCTAGCCCCTCCGGACTAGCGGGGGCAGATACGCAGTATTTT. Amino acid sequence: CSASPSGLAGADTQYF.

This clonotype was found many times. This chain joins TRBV12-3 or TRBV12-4 and TRBJ1-2; D not certain. The CDR3 loop spans 13 amino acids. V lost 3 bases to trimming and J lost 3 bases, with 8 bases between them. The CDR3 coding sequence is TGTGCCAGCAGTTTCACCCTACACTATGGCTACACCTTC. Its translation: CASSFTLHYGYTF.

This clonotype appeared many times. The CDR3 DNA reads TGCAGTGCTAGAGTGGCCGGGAGCTCCTACGAGCAGTACTTC. Translating it yields CSARVAGSSYEQYF. V usage is TRBV20-1 and J usage is TRBJ2-7, with D tentatively TRBD2 (6 bases). This CDR3 is 14 amino acids long. The V gene lost 1 base and the J gene lost 0 bases, with 10 bases spanning the gap. Germline V lookup: CDR1 DFQATT, CDR2 SNEGSKA (reference sequence).

In its sample, this clonotype was seen a few times. The rearrangement joins TRBV20-1 to TRBJ2-7, with TRBD2 matching 7 bases. With V trimmed by 6 bases and J by 0 bases, 8 bases remained unmatched. Germline V CDR1 and CDR2: DFQATT, SNEGSKA (reference sequence). The CDR3 is 14 residues long. In DNA form, the CDR3 reads TGCAGTGCACAGAGGGAGGGGAGCTCCTACGAGCAGTACTTC. It specifies CSAQREGSSYEQYF.

Turning to this clonotype: It may be a read error: a sequence one base away is much more abundant. This rearrangement joins TRBV6-5 to TRBJ2-1; TRBD1 matches 11 bases. The germline gives CDR1 MNHEY, CDR2 SVGAGI. J was trimmed by 8 bases and V by 4 bases; bases with no gene match: 1. This CDR3 region has 13 residues. The CDR3 region has the DNA TGTGCCAGCAGTTGGACAGGGGGCGATGAGCAGTTCTTC. This gives the protein CASSWTGGDEQFF.